This paragraph covers one T cell receptor (beta chain) sequence. This sample was taken from a study of cytomegalovirus exposure and HLA in healthy donors. The PCR was carried out with 60 Vbeta primers and 13 Jbeta primers. Sequenced by immunoSEQ multiplex PCR; TCRdb stores in-frame clones only, minus some. The table lists 55,000 or so clones, approximately 70% of them singletons, with 2.5% to 3% in the top ten. This CDR3 is 13 amino acids long. V lost 6 bases and J 2 bases, leaving 7 bases between the germline ends. Germline V gene sequence: CDR1 LGHNA, CDR2 YSLEER. The rearrangement links TRBV4-3 to TRBJ2-2; D is possibly TRBD1 (5 bases). This clonotype was obtained from a man aged 18 to 30 in good health and CMV-seronegative. The sequenced material came from PBMCs. DNA of the CDR3: TGCGCCAGCAGAGGGGTTAACACCGGGGAGCTGTTTTTT. This translates into CASRGVNTGELFF.